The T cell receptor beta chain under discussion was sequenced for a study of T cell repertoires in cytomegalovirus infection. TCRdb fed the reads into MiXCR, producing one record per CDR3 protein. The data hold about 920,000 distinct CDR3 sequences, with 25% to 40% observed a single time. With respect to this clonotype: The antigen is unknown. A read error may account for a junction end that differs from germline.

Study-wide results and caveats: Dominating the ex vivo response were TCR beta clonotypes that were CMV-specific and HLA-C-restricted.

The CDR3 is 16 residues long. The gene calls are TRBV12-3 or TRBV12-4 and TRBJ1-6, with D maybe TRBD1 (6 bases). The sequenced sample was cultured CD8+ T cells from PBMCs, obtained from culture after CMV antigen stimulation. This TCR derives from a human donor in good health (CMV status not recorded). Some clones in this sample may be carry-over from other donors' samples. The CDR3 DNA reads TGTACCAGCAGTTTGGCTCGGCAGGGGACTCATTCACCCCTCCACTTT. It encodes CTSSLARQGTHSPLHF.